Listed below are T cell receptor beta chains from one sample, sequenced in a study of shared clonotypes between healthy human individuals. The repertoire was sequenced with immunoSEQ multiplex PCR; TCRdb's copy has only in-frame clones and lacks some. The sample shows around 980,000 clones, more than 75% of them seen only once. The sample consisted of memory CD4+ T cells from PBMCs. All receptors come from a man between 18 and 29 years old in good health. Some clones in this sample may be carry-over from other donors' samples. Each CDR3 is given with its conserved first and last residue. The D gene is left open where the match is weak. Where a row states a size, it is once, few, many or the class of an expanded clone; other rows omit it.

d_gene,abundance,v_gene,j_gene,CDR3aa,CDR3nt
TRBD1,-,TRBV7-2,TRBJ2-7,CASSRRTGLHYEQYF,TGTGCCAGCAGCCGTAGGACAGGATTGCACTACGAGCAGTACTTC
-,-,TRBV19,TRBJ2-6,CASSMRAGANVLTF,TGTGCCAGTAGTATGAGGGCCGGGGCCAACGTCCTGACTTTC
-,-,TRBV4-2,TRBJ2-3,CASSQGSLNSTDTQYF,TGTGCCAGCAGCCAAGGTTCATTAAATAGCACAGATACGCAGTATTTT
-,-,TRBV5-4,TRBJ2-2,CASSSRTANTGELFF,TGTGCCAGCAGCTCCAGGACAGCCAACACCGGGGAGCTGTTTTTT
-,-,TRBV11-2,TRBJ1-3,CASSPLQRGASGNTIYF,TGTGCCAGCAGCCCGCTCCAGAGGGGGGCATCTGGAAACACCATATATTTT
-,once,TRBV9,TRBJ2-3,CASSPTLPTSTQYF,TGTGCCAGCAGCCCGACCTTGCCCACATCCACGCAGTATTTT
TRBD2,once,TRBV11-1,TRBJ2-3,CASSPGLAGSTDTQYF,TGTGCCAGCAGCCCGGGACTAGCGGGATCGACAGATACGCAGTATTTT
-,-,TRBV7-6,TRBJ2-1,CASSYAGGINYNEQFF,TGTGCCAGCAGCTACGCAGGGGGGATAAACTACAATGAGCAGTTCTTC
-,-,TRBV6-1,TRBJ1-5,CASSARGPFRPQHF,TGTGCCAGCAGTGCCAGGGGTCCCTTCAGGCCCCAGCATTTT
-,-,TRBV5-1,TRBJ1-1,CASSLGGTITEAFF,TGCGCCAGCTCCCTCGGGGGTACGATCACTGAAGCTTTCTTT
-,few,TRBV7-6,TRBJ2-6,CASSLVGSSGANVLTF,TGTGCCAGCAGCTTAGTAGGCAGCTCTGGGGCCAACGTCCTGACTTTC
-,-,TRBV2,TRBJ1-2,CASSKQGSTYGYTF,TGTGCCAGCAGTAAACAGGGTTCGACCTATGGCTACACCTTC
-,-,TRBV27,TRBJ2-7,CASSLERYSYEQYF,TGTGCCAGCAGTTTAGAAAGGTACTCCTACGAGCAGTACTTC
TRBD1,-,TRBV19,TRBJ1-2,CASSAFRDRVSHTF,TGTGCCAGTTCTGCCTTCCGGGACAGAGTTAGTCACACCTTC
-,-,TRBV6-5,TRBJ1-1,CASSQPWSEAFF,TGTGCCAGCAGTCAGCCATGGTCTGAAGCTTTCTTT
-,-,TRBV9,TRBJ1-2,CASSVAVSYGYTF,TGTGCCAGCAGCGTAGCAGTTTCATATGGCTACACCTTC
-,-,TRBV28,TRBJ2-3,CAIRPGTALSDTQYF,TGTGCCATTAGACCCGGGACCGCCTTGTCAGATACGCAGTATTTT
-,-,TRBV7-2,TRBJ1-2,CASSLPPAGLYTF,TGTGCCAGCAGCCTCCCCCCCGCAGGGCTCTACACCTTC
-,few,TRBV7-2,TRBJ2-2,CASSSRTTGELFF,TGTGCCAGCAGCTCCCGGACCACCGGGGAGCTGTTTTTT
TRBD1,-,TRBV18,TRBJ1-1,CASSPSGQGGNTEAFF,TGTGCCAGCTCACCATCGGGACAGGGGGGGAACACTGAAGCTTTCTTT
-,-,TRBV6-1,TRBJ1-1,CASSYTGSVFF,TGTGCCAGCAGTTACACAGGGAGCGTTTTCTTT
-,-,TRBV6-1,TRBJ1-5,CASRQDPDRQPQHF,TGTGCCAGCAGGCAGGACCCTGACCGTCAGCCCCAGCATTTT
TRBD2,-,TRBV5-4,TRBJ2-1,CASSLGLALYNEQFF,TGTGCCAGCAGCTTGGGACTAGCGCTATACAATGAGCAGTTCTTC
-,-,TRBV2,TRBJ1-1,CASSESGQMNTEAFF,TGTGCCAGCAGTGAATCAGGACAGATGAACACTGAAGCTTTCTTT
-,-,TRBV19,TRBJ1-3,CASRDNPRASGNTIYF,TGTGCCAGTAGAGATAACCCCCGGGCCTCTGGAAACACCATATATTTT
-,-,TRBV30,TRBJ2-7,CAWSVQGSYEQYF,TGTGCCTGGAGTGTACAGGGCTCCTACGAGCAGTACTTC
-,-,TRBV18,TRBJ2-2,CASSPPGLQNTGELFF,TGTGCCAGCTCACCACCGGGACTGCAGAACACCGGGGAGCTGTTTTTT
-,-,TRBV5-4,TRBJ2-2,CASSPNYLSTGELFF,TGTGCCAGCAGCCCCAACTATCTTTCAACCGGGGAGCTGTTTTTT
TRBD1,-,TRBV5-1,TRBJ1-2,CASSLTGELGYTF,TGCGCCAGCAGCTTGACAGGGGAGCTCGGCTACACCTTC
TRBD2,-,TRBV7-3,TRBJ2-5,CASSLKGRTSGRVGETQYF,TGTGCCAGCAGCCTCAAAGGGCGGACTAGCGGGAGGGTTGGGGAGACCCAGTACTTC
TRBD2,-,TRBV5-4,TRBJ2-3,CASSLWAGETQYF,TGTGCCAGCAGCTTGTGGGCGGGAGAGACGCAGTATTTT
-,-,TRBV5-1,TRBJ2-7,CASSVTLAGNEQYF,TGCGCCAGCAGCGTAACCCTGGCAGGAAACGAGCAGTACTTC
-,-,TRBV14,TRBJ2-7,CASSLGRSYEQYF,TGTGCCAGCAGCCTCGGGCGGAGCTACGAGCAGTACTTC
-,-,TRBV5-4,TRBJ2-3,CASSPPRVSTDTQYF,TGTGCCAGCAGCCCCCCCCGGGTTAGCACAGATACGCAGTATTTT
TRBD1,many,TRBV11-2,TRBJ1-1,CASSYYPGQGTKWGF,TGTGCCAGCAGCTACTATCCGGGACAGGGCACGAAGTGGGGGTTT
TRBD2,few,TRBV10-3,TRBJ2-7,CAISPGLGEQYF,TGTGCCATCAGTCCAGGACTAGGCGAGCAGTACTTC
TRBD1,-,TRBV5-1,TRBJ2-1,CASSLRDRSYNEQFF,TGCGCCAGCAGCTTGCGGGACAGATCATACAATGAGCAGTTCTTC
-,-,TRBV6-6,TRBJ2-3,CASSPGYDTDTQYF,TGTGCCAGCAGCCCGGGCTACGACACAGATACGCAGTATTTT
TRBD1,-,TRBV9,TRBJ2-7,CASSVGTGVQYEQYF,TGTGCCAGCAGCGTAGGGACAGGGGTTCAGTACGAGCAGTACTTC
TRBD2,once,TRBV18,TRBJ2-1,CASSQRLAGGPSTSNEQFF,TGTGCCAGCTCACAAAGACTAGCGGGAGGGCCCTCGACTTCCAATGAGCAGTTCTTC
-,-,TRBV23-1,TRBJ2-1,CASSQSDSQPSYNEQFF,TGCGCCAGCAGTCAATCGGACAGCCAACCTTCCTACAATGAGCAGTTCTTC